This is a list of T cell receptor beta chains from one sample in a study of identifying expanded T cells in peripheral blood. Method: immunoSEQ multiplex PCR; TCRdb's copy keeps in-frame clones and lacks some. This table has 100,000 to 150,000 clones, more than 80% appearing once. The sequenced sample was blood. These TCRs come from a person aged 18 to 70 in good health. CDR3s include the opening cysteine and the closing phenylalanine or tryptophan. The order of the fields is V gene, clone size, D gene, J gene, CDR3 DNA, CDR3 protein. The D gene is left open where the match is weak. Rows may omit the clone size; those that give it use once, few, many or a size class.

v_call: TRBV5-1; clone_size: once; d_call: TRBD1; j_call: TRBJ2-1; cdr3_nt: TGCGCCAGCAGCTTGATAGGGACAGGGAGCTACAATGAGCAGTTCTTC; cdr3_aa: CASSLIGTGSYNEQFF
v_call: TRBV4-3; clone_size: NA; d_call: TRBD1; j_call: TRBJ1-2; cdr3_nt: TGCGCCAGCAGCCATGGGACAGGGCAAGACTATGGCTACACCTTC; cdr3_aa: CASSHGTGQDYGYTF
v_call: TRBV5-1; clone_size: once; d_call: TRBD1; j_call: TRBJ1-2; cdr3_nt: TGCGCCAGCAGCTATACTACTCCAAGACAGGGAGACTATGGCTACACCTTC; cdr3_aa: CASSYTTPRQGDYGYTF
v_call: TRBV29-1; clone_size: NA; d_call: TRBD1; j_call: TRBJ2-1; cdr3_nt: TGCAGCGTTGACCTATTGGGACAGGGGGTGGCCTACAATGAGCAGTTCTTC; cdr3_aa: CSVDLLGQGVAYNEQFF
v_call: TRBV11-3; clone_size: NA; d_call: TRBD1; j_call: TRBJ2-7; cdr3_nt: TGTGCCAGCAGCCGCCGTGGACAGGGCCAGTACTTC; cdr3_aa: CASSRRGQGQYF
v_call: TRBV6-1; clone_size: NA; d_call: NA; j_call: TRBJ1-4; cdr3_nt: TGTGCCAGCAGGGGAAATACTGCAACTAATGAAAAACTGTTTTTT; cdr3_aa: CASRGNTATNEKLFF
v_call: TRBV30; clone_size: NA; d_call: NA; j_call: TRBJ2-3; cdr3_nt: TGTGCCTGGAGTTTCAACGGGGGTAGCACAGATACGCAGTATTTT; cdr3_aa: CAWSFNGGSTDTQYF
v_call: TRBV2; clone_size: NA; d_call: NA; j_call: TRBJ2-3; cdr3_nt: TGTGCCAGCAGCTCTCTGGGGGGCACAGATACGCAGTATTTT; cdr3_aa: CASSSLGGTDTQYF
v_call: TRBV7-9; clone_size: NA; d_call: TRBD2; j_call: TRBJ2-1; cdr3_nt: TGTGCCAGCAGCTTAGTGCGAAGCGGGGGGCCGAGCTCCTACAATGAGCAGTTCTTC; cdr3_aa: CASSLVRSGGPSSYNEQFF
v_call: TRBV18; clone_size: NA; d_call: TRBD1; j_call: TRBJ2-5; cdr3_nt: TGTGCCAGCTCACCGACAGGGGGATCCGAGACCCAGTACTTC; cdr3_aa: CASSPTGGSETQYF
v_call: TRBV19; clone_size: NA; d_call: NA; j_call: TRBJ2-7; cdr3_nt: TGTGCCAGTAGTATAGGGGGGAGCACTATCGAGCAGTACTTC; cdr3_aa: CASSIGGSTIEQYF
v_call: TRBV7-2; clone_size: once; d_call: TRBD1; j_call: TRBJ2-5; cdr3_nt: TGTGCCAGCAGCTCCCGACAGGGGCAGACCCAGTACTTC; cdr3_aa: CASSSRQGQTQYF
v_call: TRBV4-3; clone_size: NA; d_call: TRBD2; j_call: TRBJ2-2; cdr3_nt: TGCGCCAGCAGCCAAGAGTCCATAGGGCTAGCGGGGAACACCGGGGAGCTGTTTTTT; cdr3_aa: CASSQESIGLAGNTGELFF
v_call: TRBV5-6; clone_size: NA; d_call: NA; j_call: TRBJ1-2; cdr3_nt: TGTGCCAGCAGCTTGTCGGGGCGGCGGCTTGGCTACACCTTC; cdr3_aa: CASSLSGRRLGYTF
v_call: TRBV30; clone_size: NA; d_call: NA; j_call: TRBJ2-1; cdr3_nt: TGTGCCTGGAGAACAAGCCTATACAATGAGCAGTTCTTC; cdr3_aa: CAWRTSLYNEQFF
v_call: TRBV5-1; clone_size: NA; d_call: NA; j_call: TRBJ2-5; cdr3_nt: TGCGCCAGCAGCTTGGGAGGCGGGGGCGGTGAGACCCAGTACTTC; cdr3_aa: CASSLGGGGGETQYF
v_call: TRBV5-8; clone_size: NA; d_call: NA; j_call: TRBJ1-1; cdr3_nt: TGTGCCAGCAGCTTGGCAGGGAGCACTGAAGCTTTCTTT; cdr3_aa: CASSLAGSTEAFF
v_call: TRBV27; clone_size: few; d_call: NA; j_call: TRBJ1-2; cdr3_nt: TGTGCCAGCAGTTTAACCACCGGTTATGGCTACACCTTC; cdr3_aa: CASSLTTGYGYTF
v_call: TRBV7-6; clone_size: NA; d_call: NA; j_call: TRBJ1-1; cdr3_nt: TGTGCCAGCAGCTTCTATTGGGGGTCGAACACTGAAGCTTTCTTT; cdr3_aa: CASSFYWGSNTEAFF
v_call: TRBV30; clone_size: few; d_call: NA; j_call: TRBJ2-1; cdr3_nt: TGTGCCTGTTCGGGGGGCGTGTATGAGCAGTTCTTC; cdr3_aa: CACSGGVYEQFF
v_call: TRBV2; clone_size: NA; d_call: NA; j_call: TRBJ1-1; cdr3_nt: TGTGCCAGCAGTGACCAGGGGATTGAAGCTTTCTTT; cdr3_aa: CASSDQGIEAFF
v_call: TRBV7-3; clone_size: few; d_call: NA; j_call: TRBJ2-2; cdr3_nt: TGTGCCAGCAGCCAACTATCCGGGACGGTCACCGGGGAGCTGTTTTTT; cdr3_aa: CASSQLSGTVTGELFF
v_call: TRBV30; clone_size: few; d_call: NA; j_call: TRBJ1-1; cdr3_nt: TGTGCCTGGAGTAAGGACAGTACGAACACTGAAGCTTTCTTT; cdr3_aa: CAWSKDSTNTEAFF
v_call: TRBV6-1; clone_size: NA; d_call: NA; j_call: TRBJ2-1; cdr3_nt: TGTGCCAGCAGTCAACAGGGCCCCTACAATGAGCAGTTCTTC; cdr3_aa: CASSQQGPYNEQFF
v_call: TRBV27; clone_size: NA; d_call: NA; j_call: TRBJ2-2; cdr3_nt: TGTGCCAGCAACAGGGGTATTGGGGGGCAGGCCGGGGAGCTGTTTTTT; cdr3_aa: CASNRGIGGQAGELFF
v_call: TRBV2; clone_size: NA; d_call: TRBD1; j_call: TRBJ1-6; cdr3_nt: TGTGCCAGCAGTGCGGGACAGGGAGGATCACCCCTCCACTTT; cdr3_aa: CASSAGQGGSPLHF
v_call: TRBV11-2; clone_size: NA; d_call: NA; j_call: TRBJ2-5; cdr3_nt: TGTGCCAGCTCGACACCGTACCAAGAGACCCAGTACTTC; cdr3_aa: CASSTPYQETQYF
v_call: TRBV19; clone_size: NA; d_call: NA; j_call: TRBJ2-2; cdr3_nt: TGTGCCAGTCTCGGTTGGGGCGAAGGTACCGGGGAGCTGTTTTTT; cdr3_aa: CASLGWGEGTGELFF
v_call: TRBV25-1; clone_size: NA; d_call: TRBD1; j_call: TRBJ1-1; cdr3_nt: TGTGCCAGCAGGTCCGACAGGGGGGAGCCCGAAGCTTTCTTT; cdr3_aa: CASRSDRGEPEAFF
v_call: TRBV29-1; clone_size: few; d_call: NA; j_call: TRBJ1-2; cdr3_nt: TGCAGCGTTGAAGATGTACTGGGCGATAACTATGGCTACACCTTC; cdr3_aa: CSVEDVLGDNYGYTF
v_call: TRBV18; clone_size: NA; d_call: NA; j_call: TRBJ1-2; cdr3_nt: TGTGCCAGCTCACCCGGGGCAGGGTGGTATGGCTACACCTTC; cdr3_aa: CASSPGAGWYGYTF
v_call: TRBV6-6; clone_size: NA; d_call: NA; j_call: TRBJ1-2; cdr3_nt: TGTGCCAGCAGGCCTTTAAGGGGATATGACGACTATGGCTACACCTTC; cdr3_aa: CASRPLRGYDDYGYTF
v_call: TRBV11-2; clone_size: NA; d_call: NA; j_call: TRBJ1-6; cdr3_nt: TGTGCCAGCAGCTTAACCGACAGCCCTAATTCACCCCTCCACTTT; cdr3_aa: CASSLTDSPNSPLHF